The present entry profiles one T cell receptor beta chain with its context. The time point is: newly diagnosed GD, antithyroid drugs for less than 3 months. PBMCs provided the RNA from which the TCR library was made. The entry originates in a study of regulatory T cells in long-lasting Graves disease. Through Arm-PCR of CDR3 regions and iRepertoire HTBI primers, TCR beta libraries were built. TCRdb ran MiXCR on the multiplex PCR reads and lists one entry per CDR3 protein. Of fewer than 550,000 distinct CDR3 sequences in the sample, about 17% were seen once. CDR3 size: 13 residues. The V gene lost 4 bases and the J gene lost 6 bases, with 11 bases spanning the gap. Germline CDR1 ENHRY, CDR2 SYGVKD. These data also featured in a second study, about T cells in Graves' hyperthyroidism and ophthalmopathy. As that report states: The TCR CDR3 was amplified in a first-round RT-PCR using the HTBI primer set. Appearing also in blood were most of the thyroid clonotypes expanded above 0.001.

The chain uses TRBV10-3 and TRBJ2-3; D remains ambiguous. The sample in question was peripheral blood mononuclear cells (PBMCs), obtained at new diagnosis, from a patient treated with antithyroid drugs. The TCR sequence derives from a woman aged 18-30 years with Graves disease. The CDR3 region has the DNA TGTGCCATCAGTGGTCGCCAGGCGGATACGCAGTATTTT. Translated, it gives CAISGRQADTQYF.